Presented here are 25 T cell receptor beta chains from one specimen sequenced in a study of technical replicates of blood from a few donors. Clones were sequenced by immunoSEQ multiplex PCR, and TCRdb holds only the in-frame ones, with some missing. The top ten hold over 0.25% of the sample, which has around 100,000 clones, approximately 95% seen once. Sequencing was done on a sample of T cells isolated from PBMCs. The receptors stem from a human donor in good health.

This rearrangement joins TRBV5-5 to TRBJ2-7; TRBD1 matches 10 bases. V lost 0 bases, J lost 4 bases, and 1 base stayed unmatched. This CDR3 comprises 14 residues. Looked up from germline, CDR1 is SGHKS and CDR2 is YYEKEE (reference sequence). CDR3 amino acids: CASSLGDRGYEQYF. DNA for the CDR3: TGTGCCAGCAGCTTGGGGGACAGGGGTTACGAGCAGTACTTC. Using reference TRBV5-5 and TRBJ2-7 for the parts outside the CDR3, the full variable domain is DAGVTQSPTHLIKTRGQQVTLRCSPISGHKSVSWYQQVLGQGPQFIFQYYEKEERGRGNFPDRFSARQFPNYSSELNVNALLLGDSALYLCASSLGDRGYEQYFGPGTRLTVT.

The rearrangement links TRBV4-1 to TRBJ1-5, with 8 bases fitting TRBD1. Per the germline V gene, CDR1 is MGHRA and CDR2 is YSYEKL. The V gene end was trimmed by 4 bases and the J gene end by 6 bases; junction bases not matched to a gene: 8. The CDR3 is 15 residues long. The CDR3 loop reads CASSLGQGKFQPQHF. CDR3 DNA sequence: TGCGCCAGCAGCCTCGGACAGGGAAAGTTTCAGCCCCAGCATTTT.

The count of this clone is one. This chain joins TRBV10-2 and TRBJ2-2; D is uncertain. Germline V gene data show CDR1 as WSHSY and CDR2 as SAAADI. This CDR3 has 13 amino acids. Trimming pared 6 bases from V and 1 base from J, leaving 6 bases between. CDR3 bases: TGCGCCAGCAGCCCCCTGAACACCGGGGAGCTGTTTTTT. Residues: CASSPLNTGELFF.

CDR3: CASRHTGGNEQFF. CDR3 nucleotide sequence: TGTGCCAGCAGACATACAGGGGGCAATGAGCAGTTCTTC. The rearrangement joins TRBV5-5 to TRBJ2-1; 8 nucleotides line up with TRBD1. V gave up 5 bases and J gave up 6 bases; unmatched junction bases: 4. This CDR3 contains 13 residues. Germline assignment: CDR1 SGHKS and CDR2 YYEKEE (reference sequence). The whole variable domain, remainder taken from reference TRBV5-5 and TRBJ2-1, is DAGVTQSPTHLIKTRGQQVTLRCSPISGHKSVSWYQQVLGQGPQFIFQYYEKEERGRGNFPDRFSARQFPNYSSELNVNALLLGDSALYLCASRHTGGNEQFFGPGTRLTVL.

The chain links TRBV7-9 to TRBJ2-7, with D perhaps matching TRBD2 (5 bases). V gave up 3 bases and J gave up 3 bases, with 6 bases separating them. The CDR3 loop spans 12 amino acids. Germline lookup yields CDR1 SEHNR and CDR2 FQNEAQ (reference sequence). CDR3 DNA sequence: TGTGCCAGCAGCTTGGGAGTCTACGAGCAGTACTTC. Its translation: CASSLGVYEQYF.

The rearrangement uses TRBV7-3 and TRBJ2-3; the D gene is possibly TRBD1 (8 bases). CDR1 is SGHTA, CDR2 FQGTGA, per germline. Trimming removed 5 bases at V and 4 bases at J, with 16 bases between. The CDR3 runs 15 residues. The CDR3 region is CASSPQGGMADTQYF. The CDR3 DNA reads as TGTGCCAGCAGCCCACAGGGGGGGATGGCAGATACGCAGTATTTT. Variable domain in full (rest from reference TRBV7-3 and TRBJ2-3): GAGVSQTPSNKVTEKGKYVELRCDPISGHTALYWYRQSLGQGPEFLIYFQGTGAADDSGLPNDRFFAVRPEGSVSTLKIQRTERGDSAVYLCASSPQGGMADTQYFGPGTRLTVL.

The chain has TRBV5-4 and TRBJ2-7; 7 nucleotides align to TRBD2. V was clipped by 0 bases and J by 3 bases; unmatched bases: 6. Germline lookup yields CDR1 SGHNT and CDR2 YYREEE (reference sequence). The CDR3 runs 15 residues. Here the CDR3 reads CASSLDLAEIYEQYF. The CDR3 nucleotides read TGTGCCAGCAGCTTGGATCTAGCGGAGATCTACGAGCAGTACTTC.

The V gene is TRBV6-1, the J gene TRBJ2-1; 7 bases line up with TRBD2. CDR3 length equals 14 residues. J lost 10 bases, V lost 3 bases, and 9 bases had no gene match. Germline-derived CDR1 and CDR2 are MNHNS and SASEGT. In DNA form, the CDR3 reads TGTGCCAGCAGTGACACACCCGGGGGGTGGGAGCAGTTCTTC. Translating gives CASSDTPGGWEQFF.

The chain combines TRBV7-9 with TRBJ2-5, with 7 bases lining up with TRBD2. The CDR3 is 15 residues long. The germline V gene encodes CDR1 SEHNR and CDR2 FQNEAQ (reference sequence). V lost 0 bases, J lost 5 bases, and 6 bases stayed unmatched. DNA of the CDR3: TGTGCCAGCAGCTTAGCGGCGGGAGCAGGCGAGACCCAGTACTTC. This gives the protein CASSLAAGAGETQYF.

CDR3 nucleotide sequence: TGTGCCAGCAGTCGGGACAGGGTGAGGGATCAGCCCCAGCATTTT. Translation: CASSRDRVRDQPQHF. The chain recombines TRBV2 with TRBJ1-5; 9 bases fit TRBD1. V shed 5 bases, J shed 5 bases, and the junction held 7 bases outside the gene matches. CDR3 size: 15 residues. The V gene's germline CDR1 is SNHLY and CDR2 FYNNEI.

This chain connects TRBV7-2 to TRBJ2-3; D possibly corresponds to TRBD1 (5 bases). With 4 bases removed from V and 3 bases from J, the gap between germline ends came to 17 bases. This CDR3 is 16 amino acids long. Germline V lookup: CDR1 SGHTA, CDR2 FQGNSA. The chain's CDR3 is CASSSPNVDTTDTQYF. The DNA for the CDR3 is TGTGCCAGCAGCTCCCCAAACGTGGACACTACAGATACGCAGTATTTT.

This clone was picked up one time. The CDR3 is CASSLTSRTYNEQFF. Written as DNA, the CDR3 is TGTGCCAGCAGCTTGACTAGCCGGACTTACAATGAGCAGTTCTTC. The V gene is TRBV27, the J gene TRBJ2-1; the match to TRBD2 covers 7 bases. In germline, CDR1 is MNHEY, CDR2 SMNVEV (reference sequence). The V segment lost 6 bases and the J segment 4 bases; nucleotides outside the gene matches: 9. The CDR3 has 15 residues.

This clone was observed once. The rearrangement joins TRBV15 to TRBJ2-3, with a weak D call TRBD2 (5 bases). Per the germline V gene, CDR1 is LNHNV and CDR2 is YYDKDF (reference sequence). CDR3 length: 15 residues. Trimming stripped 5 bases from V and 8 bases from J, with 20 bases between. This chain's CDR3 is CATSPGPGERLTQYF. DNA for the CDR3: TGTGCCACCAGCCCGGGTCCCGGGGAGAGACTTACGCAGTATTTT.

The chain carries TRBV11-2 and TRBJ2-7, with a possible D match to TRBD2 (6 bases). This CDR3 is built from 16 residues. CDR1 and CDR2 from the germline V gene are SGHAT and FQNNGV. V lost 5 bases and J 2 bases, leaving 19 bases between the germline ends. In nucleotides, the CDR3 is TGTGCCAGCAGCAGCGGCGGCGGGGACTTTGCCTACGAGCAGTACTTC. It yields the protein CASSSGGGDFAYEQYF.

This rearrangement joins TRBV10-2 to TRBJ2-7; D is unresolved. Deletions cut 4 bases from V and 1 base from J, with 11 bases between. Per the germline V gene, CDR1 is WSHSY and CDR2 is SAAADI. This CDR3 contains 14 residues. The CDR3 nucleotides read TGCGCCAGCAGTGGTTTCTCAGATTCCTACGAGCAGTACTTC. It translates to CASSGFSDSYEQYF.

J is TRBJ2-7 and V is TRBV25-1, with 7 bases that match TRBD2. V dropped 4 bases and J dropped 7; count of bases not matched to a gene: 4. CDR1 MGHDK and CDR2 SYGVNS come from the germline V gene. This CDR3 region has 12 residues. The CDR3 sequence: CASSGTRTEQYF. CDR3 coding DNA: TGTGCCAGCAGTGGGACTAGGACAGAGCAGTACTTC.

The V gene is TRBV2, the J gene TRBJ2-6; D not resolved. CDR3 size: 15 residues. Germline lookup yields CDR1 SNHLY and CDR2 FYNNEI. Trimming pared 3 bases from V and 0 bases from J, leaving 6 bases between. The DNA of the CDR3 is TGTGCCAGCAGTGACAGTGGCTCTGGGGCCAACGTCCTGACTTTC. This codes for CASSDSGSGANVLTF.

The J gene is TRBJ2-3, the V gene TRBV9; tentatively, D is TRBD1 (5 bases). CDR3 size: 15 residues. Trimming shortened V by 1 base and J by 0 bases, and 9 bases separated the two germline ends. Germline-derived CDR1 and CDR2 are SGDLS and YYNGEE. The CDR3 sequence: CASSVRPGSTDTQYF. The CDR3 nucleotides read TGTGCCAGCAGCGTACGCCCAGGGAGCACAGATACGCAGTATTTT. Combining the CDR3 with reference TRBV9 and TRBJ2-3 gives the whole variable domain DSGVTQTPKHLITATGQRVTLRCSPRSGDLSVYWYQQSLDQGLQFLIQYYNGEERAKGNILERFSAQQFPDLHSELNLSSLELGDSALYFCASSVRPGSTDTQYFGPGTRLTVL.

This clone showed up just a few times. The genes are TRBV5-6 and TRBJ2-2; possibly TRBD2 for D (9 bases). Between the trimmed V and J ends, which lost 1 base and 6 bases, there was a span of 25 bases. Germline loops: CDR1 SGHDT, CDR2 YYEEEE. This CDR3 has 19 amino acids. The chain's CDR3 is CASSLFFGGLAGQAGELFF. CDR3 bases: TGTGCCAGCAGCTTGTTTTTCGGCGGGCTAGCGGGACAGGCCGGGGAGCTGTTTTTT. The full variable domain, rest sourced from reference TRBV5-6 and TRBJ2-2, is DAGVTQSPTHLIKTRGQQVTLRCSPKSGHDTVSWYQQALGQGPQFIFQYYEEEERQRGNFPDRFSGHQFPNYSSELNVNALLLGDSALYLCASSLFFGGLAGQAGELFFGEGSRLTVL.

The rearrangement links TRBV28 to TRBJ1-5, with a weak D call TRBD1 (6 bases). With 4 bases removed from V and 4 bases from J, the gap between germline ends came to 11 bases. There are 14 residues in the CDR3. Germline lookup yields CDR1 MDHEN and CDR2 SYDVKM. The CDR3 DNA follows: TGTGCCAGCAGTTGGACAGTCCAAAATCAGCCCCAGCATTTT. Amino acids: CASSWTVQNQPQHF.

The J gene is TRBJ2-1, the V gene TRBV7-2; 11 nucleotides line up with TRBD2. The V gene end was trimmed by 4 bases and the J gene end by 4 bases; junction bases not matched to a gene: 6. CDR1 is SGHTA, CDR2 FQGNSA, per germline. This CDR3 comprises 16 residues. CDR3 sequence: CASSSRLAGQYNEQFF. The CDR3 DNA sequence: TGTGCCAGCAGCTCGAGACTAGCGGGACAATACAATGAGCAGTTCTTC.

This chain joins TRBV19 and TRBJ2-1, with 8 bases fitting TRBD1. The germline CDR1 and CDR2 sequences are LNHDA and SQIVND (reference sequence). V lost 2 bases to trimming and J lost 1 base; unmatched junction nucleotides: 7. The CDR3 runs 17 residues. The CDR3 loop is CASSIPRTGISYNEQFF. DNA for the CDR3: TGTGCCAGTAGTATACCCCGGACAGGGATATCCTACAATGAGCAGTTCTTC.

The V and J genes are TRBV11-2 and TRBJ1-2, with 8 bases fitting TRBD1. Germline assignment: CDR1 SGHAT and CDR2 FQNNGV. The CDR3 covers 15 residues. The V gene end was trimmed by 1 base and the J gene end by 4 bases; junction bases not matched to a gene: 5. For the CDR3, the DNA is TGTGCCAGCAGCTTAGTGACAGGGGTGGGCTATGGCTACACCTTC. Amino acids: CASSLVTGVGYGYTF.

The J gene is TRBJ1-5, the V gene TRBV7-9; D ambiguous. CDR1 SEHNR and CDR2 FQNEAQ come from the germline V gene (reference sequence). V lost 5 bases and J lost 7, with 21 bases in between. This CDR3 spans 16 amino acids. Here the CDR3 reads CASSLGSGRGWQPQHF. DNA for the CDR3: TGTGCCAGCAGCCTCGGTTCAGGCCGAGGGTGGCAGCCCCAGCATTTT. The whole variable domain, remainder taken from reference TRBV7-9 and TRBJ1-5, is DTGVSQNPRHKITKRGQNVTFRCDPISEHNRLYWYRQTLGQGPEFLTYFQNEAQLEKSRLLSDRFSAERPKGSFSTLEIQRTEQGDSAMYLCASSLGSGRGWQPQHFGDGTRLSIL.

CDR3 protein: CASSLLARNYEQYF. DNA of the CDR3: TGTGCCAGCAGTTTATTGGCCAGGAATTACGAGCAGTACTTC. V gene TRBV27 combines with J gene TRBJ2-7; D is undetermined. Germline CDR1 reads MNHEY; CDR2 reads SMNVEV (reference sequence). The CDR3 totals 14 residues. V was clipped by 1 base and J by 4 bases, with 11 bases between them.